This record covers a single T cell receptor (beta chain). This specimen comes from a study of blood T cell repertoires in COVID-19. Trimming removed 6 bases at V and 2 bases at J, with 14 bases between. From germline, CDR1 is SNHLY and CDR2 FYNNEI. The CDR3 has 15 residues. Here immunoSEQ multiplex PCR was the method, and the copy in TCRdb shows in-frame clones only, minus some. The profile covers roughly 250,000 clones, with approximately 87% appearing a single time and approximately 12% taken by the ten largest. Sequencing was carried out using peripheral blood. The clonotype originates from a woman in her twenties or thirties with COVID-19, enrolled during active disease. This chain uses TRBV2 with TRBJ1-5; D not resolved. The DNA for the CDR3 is TGTGCCAGCAGGGCAGCAGGCTGGGGCAATCAGCCCCAGCATTTT. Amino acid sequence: CASRAAGWGNQPQHF.